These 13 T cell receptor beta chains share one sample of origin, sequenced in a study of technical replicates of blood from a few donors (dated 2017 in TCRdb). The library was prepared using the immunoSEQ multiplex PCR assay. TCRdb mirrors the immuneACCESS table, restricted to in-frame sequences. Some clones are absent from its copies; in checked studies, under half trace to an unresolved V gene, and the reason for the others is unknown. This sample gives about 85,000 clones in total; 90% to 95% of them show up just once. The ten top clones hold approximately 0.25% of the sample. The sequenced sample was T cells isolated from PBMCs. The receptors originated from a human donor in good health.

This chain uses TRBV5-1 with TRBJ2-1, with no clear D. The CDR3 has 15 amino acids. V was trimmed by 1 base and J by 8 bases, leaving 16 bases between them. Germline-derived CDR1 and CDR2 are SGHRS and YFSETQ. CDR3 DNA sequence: TGCGCCAGCAGCTTGTCGGTGCCCGACATCGATGAGCAGTTCTTC. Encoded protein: CASSLSVPDIDEQFF.

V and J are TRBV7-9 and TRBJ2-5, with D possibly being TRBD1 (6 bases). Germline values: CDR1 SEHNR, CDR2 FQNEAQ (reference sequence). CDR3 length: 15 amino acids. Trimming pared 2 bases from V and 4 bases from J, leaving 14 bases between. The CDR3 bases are TGTGCCAGCAGCTTACAGGGGCCACCGGGAGAGACCCAGTACTTC. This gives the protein CASSLQGPPGETQYF.

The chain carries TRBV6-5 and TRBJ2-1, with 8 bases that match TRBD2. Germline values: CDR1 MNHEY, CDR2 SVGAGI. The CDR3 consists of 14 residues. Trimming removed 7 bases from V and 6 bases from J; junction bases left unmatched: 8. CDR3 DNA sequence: TGTGCCAGCAAAGTCTCGGGGGGGATCAATGAGCAGTTCTTC. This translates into CASKVSGGINEQFF.

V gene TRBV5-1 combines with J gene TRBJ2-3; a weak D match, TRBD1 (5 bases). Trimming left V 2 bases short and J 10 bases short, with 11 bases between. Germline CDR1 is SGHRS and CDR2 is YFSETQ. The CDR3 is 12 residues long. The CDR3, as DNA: TGCGCCAGCAGCTTAGGGGTCTCGGCGCAGTATTTT. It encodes CASSLGVSAQYF.

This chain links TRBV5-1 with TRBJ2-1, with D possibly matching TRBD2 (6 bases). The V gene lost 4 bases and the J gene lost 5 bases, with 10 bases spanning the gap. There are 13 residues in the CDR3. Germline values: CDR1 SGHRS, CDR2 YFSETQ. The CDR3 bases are TGCGCCAGCAGCCGGGAGACGGACAATGAGCAGTTCTTC. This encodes CASSRETDNEQFF. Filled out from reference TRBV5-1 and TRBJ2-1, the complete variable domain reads KAGVTQTPRYLIKTRGQQVTLSCSPISGHRSVSWYQQTPGQGLQFLFEYFSETQRNKGNFPGRFSGRQFSNSRSEMNVSTLELGDSALYLCASSRETDNEQFFGPGTRLTVL.

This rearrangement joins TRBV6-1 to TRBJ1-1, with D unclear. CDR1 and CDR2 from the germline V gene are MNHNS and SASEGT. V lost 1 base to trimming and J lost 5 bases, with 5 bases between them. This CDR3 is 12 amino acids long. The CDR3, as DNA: TGTGCCAGCAGTGAAGGAGGAACTGAAGCTTTCTTT. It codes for CASSEGGTEAFF.

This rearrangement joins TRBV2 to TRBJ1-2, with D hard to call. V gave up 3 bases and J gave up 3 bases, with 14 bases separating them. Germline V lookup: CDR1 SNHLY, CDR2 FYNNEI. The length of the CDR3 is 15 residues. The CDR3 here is CASSEEGGEHYGYTF. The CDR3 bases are TGTGCCAGCAGTGAGGAGGGCGGGGAACACTATGGCTACACCTTC.

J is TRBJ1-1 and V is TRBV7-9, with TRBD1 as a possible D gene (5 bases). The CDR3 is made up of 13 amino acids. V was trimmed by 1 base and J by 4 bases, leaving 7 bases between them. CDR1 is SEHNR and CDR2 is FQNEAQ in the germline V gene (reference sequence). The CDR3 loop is CASSLGQGTEAFF. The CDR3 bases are TGTGCCAGCAGCTTAGGCCAGGGCACTGAAGCTTTCTTT.

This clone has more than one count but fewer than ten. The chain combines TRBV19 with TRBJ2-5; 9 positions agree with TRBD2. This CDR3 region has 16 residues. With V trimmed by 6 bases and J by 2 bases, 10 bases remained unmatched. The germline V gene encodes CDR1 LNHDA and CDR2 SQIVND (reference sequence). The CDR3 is CASRKHRTSEQETQYF. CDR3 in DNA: TGTGCCAGTAGAAAGCACCGGACTAGCGAGCAAGAGACCCAGTACTTC.

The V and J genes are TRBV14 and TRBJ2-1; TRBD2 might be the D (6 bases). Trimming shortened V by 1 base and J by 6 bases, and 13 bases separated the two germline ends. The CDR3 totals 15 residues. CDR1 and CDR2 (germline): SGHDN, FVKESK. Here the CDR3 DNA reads TGTGCCAGCAGCCAAGCACAGTGGGGACTCAATGAGCAGTTCTTC. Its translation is CASSQAQWGLNEQFF.

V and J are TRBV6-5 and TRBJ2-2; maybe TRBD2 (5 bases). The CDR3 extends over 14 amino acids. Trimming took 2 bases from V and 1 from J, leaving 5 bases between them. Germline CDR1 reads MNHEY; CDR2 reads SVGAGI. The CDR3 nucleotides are TGTGCCAGCAGTTACAGCGGGAACACCGGGGAGCTGTTTTTT. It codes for CASSYSGNTGELFF.

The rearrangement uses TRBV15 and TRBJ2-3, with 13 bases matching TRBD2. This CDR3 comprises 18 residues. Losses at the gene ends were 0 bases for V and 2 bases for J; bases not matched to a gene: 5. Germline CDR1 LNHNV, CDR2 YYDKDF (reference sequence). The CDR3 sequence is CATSRERTSGSSTDTQYF. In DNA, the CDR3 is TGTGCCACCAGCAGAGAGAGGACTAGCGGGAGCTCCACAGATACGCAGTATTTT.

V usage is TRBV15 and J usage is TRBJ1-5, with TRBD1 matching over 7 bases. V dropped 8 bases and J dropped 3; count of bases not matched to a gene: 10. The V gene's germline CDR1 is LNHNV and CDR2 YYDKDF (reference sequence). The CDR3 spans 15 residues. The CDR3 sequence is CATHDRVRLNQPQHF. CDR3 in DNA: TGTGCCACCCATGACAGGGTTCGTCTCAATCAGCCCCAGCATTTT.